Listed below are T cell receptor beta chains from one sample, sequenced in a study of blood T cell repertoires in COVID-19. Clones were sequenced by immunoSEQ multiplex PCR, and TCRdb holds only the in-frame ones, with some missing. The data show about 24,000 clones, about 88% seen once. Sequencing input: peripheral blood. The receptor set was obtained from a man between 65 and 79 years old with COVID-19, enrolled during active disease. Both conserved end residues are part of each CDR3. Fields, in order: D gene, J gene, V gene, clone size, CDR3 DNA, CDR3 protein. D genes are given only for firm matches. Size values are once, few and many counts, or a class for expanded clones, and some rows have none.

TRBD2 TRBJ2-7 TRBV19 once TGTGCCAGTAGTCCGGCTAGCGGCTCCTACGAGCAGTACTTC CASSPASGSYEQYF
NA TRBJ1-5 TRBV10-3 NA TGTGCCATCAGTGAGTACGTTGGCGACCCGGGGTGGCCCCAGCATTTT CAISEYVGDPGWPQHF
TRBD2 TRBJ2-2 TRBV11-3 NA TGTGCCAGCAGCTCAGGGACTAGCGGGGGTCACGGGGAGCTGTTTTTT CASSSGTSGGHGELFF
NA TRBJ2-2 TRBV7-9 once TGTGCCAGCAGCTTAGCGGGCCCGAACACCGGGGAGCTGTTTTTT CASSLAGPNTGELFF
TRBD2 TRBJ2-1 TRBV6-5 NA TGTGCCAGCAGTTACTTGGGAGCGGGGAATGAGCAGTTCTTC CASSYLGAGNEQFF
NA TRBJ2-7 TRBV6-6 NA TGTGCCAGCAGTAGGAGGGACGCTACCTACGAGCAGTACTTC CASSRRDATYEQYF
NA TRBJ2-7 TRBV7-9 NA TGTGCCAGCAGCTTAGAGCCCTACGAGCAGTACTTC CASSLEPYEQYF
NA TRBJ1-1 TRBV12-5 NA TGTGCTAGTGGCCCTACAGCGAACACTGAAGCTTTCTTT CASGPTANTEAFF
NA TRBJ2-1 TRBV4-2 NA TGTGCCAGCAGCCAAGAAAGGGGGGGCCCACTTATTGGGAGCTCCTACAATGAGCAGTTCTTC CASSQERGGPLIGSSYNEQFF
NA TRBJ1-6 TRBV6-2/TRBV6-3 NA TGTGCCAGCAGTTATGAACGGGACACTTTTTCACCCCTCCACTTT CASSYERDTFSPLHF
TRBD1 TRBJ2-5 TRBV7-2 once TGTGCCAGCAGACATTTCGGACAGGGACCAGAGACCCAGTACTTC CASRHFGQGPETQYF
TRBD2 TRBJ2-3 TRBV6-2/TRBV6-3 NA TGTGCCAGCAGTTACGGGATAGCGGGGGGCCGCCGGGATACGCAGTATTTT CASSYGIAGGRRDTQYF
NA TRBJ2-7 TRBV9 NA TGTGCCAGCAGCGTCATCCCCGGAGGCGAGCAGTACTTC CASSVIPGGEQYF
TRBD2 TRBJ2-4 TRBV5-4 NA TGTGCCAGCAGCTCTACGGTGACTAGCGGGGGGGCTCGCGACAAAAACATTCAGTACTTC CASSSTVTSGGARDKNIQYF
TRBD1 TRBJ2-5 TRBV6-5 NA TGTGCCAGCAGTTCCCGGACAGGGGAGGAGACCCAGTACTTC CASSSRTGEETQYF
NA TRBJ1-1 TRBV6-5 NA TGTGCCAGCAGCCGACAGTCCATGAACACTGAAGCTTTCTTT CASSRQSMNTEAFF
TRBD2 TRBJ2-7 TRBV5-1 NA TGCGCCAGCAGCTTGGGGATAGCGGGGGACCGGGAGCAGTACTTC CASSLGIAGDREQYF
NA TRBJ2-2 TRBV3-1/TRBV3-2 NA TGTGCCAGCAGCCAGGCATATTCCGGGGAGCTGTTTTTT CASSQAYSGELFF
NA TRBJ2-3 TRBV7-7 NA TGTGCCAGCAGCCTGGACACTTTCACAGATACGCAGTATTTT CASSLDTFTDTQYF
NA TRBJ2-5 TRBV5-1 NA TGCGCCAGCCAGGAGGGCCATGAGACCCAGTACTTC CASQEGHETQYF
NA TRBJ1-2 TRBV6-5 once TGTGCCAGCAGTTCCAGGGGAGATGGCTACACCTTC CASSSRGDGYTF
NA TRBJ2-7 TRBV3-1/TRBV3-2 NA TGTGCCAGCAGCCAAGCACAGGGTTTCTACGAGCAGTACTTC CASSQAQGFYEQYF
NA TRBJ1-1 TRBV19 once TGTGCCAGTAGTCCGGGGATGAACACTGAAGCTTTCTTT CASSPGMNTEAFF
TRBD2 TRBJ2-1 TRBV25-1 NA TGTGCCAGCAGTGCCCTAGCGGCCTACAATGAGCAGTTCTTC CASSALAAYNEQFF
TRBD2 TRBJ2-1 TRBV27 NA TGTGCCAGCACCTTTGGGACTAGCGGGAGGAGTGAGCAGTTCTTC CASTFGTSGRSEQFF